Sequencing of this T cell receptor beta chain was carried out in a study of T-cell reconstitution after alpha-beta-depleted transplantation in children. Unique molecular identifiers were built into the TCRbeta library. MiXCR, applied by TCRdb to the PCR reads, yields one record per CDR3 protein. The sample includes 400,000 to 450,000 distinct CDR3 sequences, 43% of them seen just once. Study-wide findings and caveats: Newly produced T cells mostly provided counts and TCRbeta diversity after one year, as hyperexpanded clones declined. Some patients' high day-60 TCRbeta diversity was attributed to recipient cells surviving conditioning. Roughly two months post-transplant, alpha-beta T cells reportedly originated from several hundred graft clones that had expanded.

Trimming cost V 4 bases and J 1 base, with 17 bases left between them. The germline V gene has CDR1 SGHAT and CDR2 FQNNGV. The CDR3 has 16 amino acids. Note on this clonotype: Antigen: not known.

The specimen was PBMCs, collected before TCRalphabeta/CD19-depleted stem cell transplant. The chain joins TRBV11-2 to TRBJ2-7; D uncertain. This clonotype was sampled from a girl aged 2-9 years with aplastic anemia, due to receive a stem cell transplant. CDR3: CASSSPRSMLSYEQYF. The CDR3 nucleotides are TGTGCCAGCAGCTCCCCCCGCAGCATGCTTTCCTACGAGCAGTACTTC.